This T cell receptor beta chain comes out of a study of cytomegalovirus exposure and HLA in healthy donors. It was with 60 Vbeta and 13 Jbeta primers that the PCR ran. Produced via immunoSEQ multiplex PCR; TCRdb's table is partial and in-frame only. The data contain about 94,000 clones, 70% to 85% of them singletons. This clone was seen a few times. The antigen is unknown. Findings and caveats of the study: Over 150 TCR beta chains were listed as cytomegalovirus-associated. Among the CMV-associated chains, three were confirmed in vitro as specific for CMV antigens.

Donors showed nominal health when sampled, although they likely had unrecorded immune exposures. This CDR3 spans 15 amino acids. V lost 7 bases to trimming and J lost 1 base, with 15 bases between them. CDR1 and CDR2 from the germline V gene are SGHRS and YFSETQ. Sequenced input: PBMCs. The chain is built from TRBV5-1 and TRBJ1-3, with D unclear. The TCR was taken from a human donor in good health. CDR3 loop: CASATYGGSGNTIYF. The DNA of the CDR3 is TGCGCCAGCGCAACCTACGGAGGGTCTGGAAACACCATATATTTT.